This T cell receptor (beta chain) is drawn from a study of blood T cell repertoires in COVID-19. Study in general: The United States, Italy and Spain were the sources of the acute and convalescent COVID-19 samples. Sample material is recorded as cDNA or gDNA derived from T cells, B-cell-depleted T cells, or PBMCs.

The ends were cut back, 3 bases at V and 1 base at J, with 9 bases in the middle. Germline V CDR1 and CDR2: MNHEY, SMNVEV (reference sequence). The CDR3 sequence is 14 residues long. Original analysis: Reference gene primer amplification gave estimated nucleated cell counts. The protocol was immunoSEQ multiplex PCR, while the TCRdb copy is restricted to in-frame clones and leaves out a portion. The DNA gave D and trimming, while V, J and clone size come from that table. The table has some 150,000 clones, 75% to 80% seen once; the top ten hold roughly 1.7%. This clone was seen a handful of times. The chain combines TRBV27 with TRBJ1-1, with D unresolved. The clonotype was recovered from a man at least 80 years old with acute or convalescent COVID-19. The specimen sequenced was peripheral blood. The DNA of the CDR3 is TGTGCCAGCAGTTTGCGGCGGGAGAACACTGAAGCTTTCTTT. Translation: CASSLRRENTEAFF.